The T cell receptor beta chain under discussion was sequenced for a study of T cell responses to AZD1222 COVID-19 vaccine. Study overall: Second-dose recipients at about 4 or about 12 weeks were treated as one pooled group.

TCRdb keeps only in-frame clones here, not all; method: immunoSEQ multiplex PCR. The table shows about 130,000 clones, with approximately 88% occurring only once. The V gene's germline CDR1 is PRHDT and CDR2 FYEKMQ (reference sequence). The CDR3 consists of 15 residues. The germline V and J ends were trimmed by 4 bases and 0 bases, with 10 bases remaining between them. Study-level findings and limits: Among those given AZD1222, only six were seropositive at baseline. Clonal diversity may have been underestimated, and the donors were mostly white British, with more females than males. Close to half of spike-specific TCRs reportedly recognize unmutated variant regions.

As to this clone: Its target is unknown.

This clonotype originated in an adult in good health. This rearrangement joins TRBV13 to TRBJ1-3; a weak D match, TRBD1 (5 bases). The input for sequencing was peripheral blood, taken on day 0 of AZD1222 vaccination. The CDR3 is CASSSGGISGNTIYF. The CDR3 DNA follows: TGTGCCAGCAGCTCGGGGGGTATCTCTGGAAACACCATATATTTT.